The 10 T cell receptor beta chains below were found in one sample sequenced in a study of spatial heterogeneity in lung cancer. TCRdb itself ran the 5' RACE reads through MiXCR, one entry per CDR3 protein. The top ten clones hold about 11% of a sample with about 890 distinct CDR3 sequences, less than 45% of them seen once. The time point denotes: sample taken at primary tumor resection. The starting material was normal lung tissue next to the tumor, obtained at surgery. All receptors derive from a male donor with early-stage non-small cell lung cancer.

In its sample, this clonotype is medium-sized (0.01 to 0.1%). The chain employs TRBV29-1 and TRBJ1-2; tentatively, D is TRBD1 (5 bases). This CDR3 has 15 amino acids. Per germline, CDR1 SQVTM and CDR2 ANQGSEA. V was shortened by 0 bases and J by 3 bases, with 14 bases between the two germline ends. In DNA form, the CDR3 reads TGCAGCGTTGAAGATCTGCAGGGCGTTTACTATGGCTACACCTTC. This sequence encodes CSVEDLQGVYYGYTF.

By share, this clonotype counts as large (0.1 to 1%). The chain employs TRBV18 and TRBJ1-6; TRBD1 is a possible D gene (6 bases). The CDR3 totals 15 residues. Trimming pared 2 bases from V and 7 bases from J, leaving 12 bases between. Per the germline V gene, CDR1 is KGHSH and CDR2 is LQKENI. CDR3 amino acids: CASSPNTGTNSPLHF. CDR3 coding DNA: TGTGCCAGCTCACCAAATACAGGGACCAATTCACCCCTCCACTTT.

The chain links TRBV19 to TRBJ1-1, with D possibly TRBD1 on 5 matching bases. The CDR3 runs to 13 residues. Germline values: CDR1 LNHDA, CDR2 SQIVND (reference sequence). The ends were cut back, 1 base at V and 3 bases at J, with 6 bases in the middle. CDR3 in DNA: TGTGCCAGTAGTATAGTGGGGGACACTGAAGCTTTCTTT. Translated: CASSIVGDTEAFF.

By frequency in the sample, this clonotype is medium-sized. The V and J genes are TRBV7-9 and TRBJ2-5, with TRBD1 matching over 11 bases. In germline, CDR1 is SEHNR, CDR2 FQNEAQ (reference sequence). The CDR3 loop spans 14 amino acids. Trimming removed 4 bases from V and 6 bases from J; junction bases left unmatched: 4. The CDR3 spells CASSSGQGAKTQYF. The CDR3 nucleotides read TGTGCCAGCAGCTCAGGACAGGGGGCGAAGACCCAGTACTTC.

This clonotype showed up just a few times. V and J are TRBV20-1 and TRBJ1-6, with a tentative D call TRBD1 (5 bases). Per the germline V gene, CDR1 is DFQATT and CDR2 is SNEGSKA (reference sequence). V was shortened by 3 bases and J by 9 bases, with 15 bases between the two germline ends. The CDR3 has 14 amino acids. Here the CDR3 reads CSASPGRGTSPLHF. CDR3 bases: TGCAGTGCTAGTCCGGGGCGAGGGACTTCACCCCTCCACTTT.

Relative to its sample, this clonotype is large. This sequence joins TRBV3-1 and TRBJ2-3; 8 positions match TRBD1. The J segment lost 4 bases and the V segment lost 4 bases, leaving 7 bases of the junction unmatched. The CDR3 length is 15 residues. CDR1 LGHDT and CDR2 YNNKEL come from the germline V gene (reference sequence). The CDR3 sequence: CASSLPGGIADTQYF. In DNA form, the CDR3 reads TGTGCCAGCAGCCTTCCAGGGGGCATAGCAGATACGCAGTATTTT.

The J gene is TRBJ2-7, the V gene TRBV28; 10 bases agree with TRBD2. With V trimmed by 4 bases and J by 5 bases, 8 bases remained unmatched. CDR3 size: 15 residues. CDR1 and CDR2 (germline): MDHEN, SYDVKM. DNA for the CDR3: TGTGCCAGCAGTTCCCCTCCTAGCGGGAGCCACGAGCAGTACTTC. This gives the protein CASSSPPSGSHEQYF.

V usage is TRBV7-2 and J usage is TRBJ2-5; D is ambiguous. The germline V gene encodes CDR1 SGHTA and CDR2 FQGNSA. V lost 1 base and J lost 2, with 11 bases in between. This CDR3 comprises 15 residues. The CDR3 DNA is TGTGCCAGCAGCTTAGTCCTGGCGGAACAAGAGACCCAGTACTTC. The encoded protein is CASSLVLAEQETQYF. Together with reference TRBV7-2 and TRBJ2-5, the CDR3 gives the full variable domain: GAGVSQSPSNKVTEKGKDVELRCDPISGHTALYWYRQSLGQGLEFLIYFQGNSAPDKSGLPSDRFSAERTGGSVSTLTIQRTQQEDSAVYLCASSLVLAEQETQYFGPGTRLLVL.

This clonotype is large by share. The chain recombines TRBV5-6 with TRBJ2-7; D uncertain. Trimming took off 0 bases at V and 5 bases at J, with 9 bases between the two ends. CDR3 length equals 13 residues. Germline V gene lookup returns CDR1 SGHDT and CDR2 YYEEEE. The CDR3 is CASSLEVADEQYF. In DNA, the CDR3 is TGTGCCAGCAGCTTGGAGGTGGCAGACGAGCAGTACTTC.

The V and J genes are TRBV6-2 or TRBV6-3 and TRBJ2-7; 8 nucleotides line up with TRBD1. Germline V gene data show CDR1 as MNHEY and CDR2 as SVGEGT. The CDR3 contains 15 residues. Germline trimming cut 6 bases from V and 2 bases from J; bases unmatched to any gene: 9. CDR3 loop: CASSPTGEGPYEQYF. The CDR3 region has the DNA TGTGCCAGCAGCCCGACAGGGGAAGGCCCCTACGAGCAGTACTTC.